The 22 T cell receptor beta chains in this list originate from one sample, sequenced in a study of CXCR3-negative and CXCR3-positive naive CD8 T cells. Study-wide findings and caveats: Naive cells that were CXCR3-positive had more hydrophobic TRB CDR3s (compared with CXCR3-negative naive cells).

The authors made the TRB cDNA libraries by 5' RACE using UMI labels. TCRdb re-called the 5' RACE reads; one entry per CDR3 protein, DNA not given. This sample contains 150,000 to 180,000 distinct CDR3 sequences. These receptors' targets are unknown. What was sequenced was naive CXCR3+ CD8+ T cells from blood. The sample's subset: CD45RO-CCR7+CD27+CD95- naive CD8+ T cells expressing CXCR3 (TNR3+). The receptors were gathered from a human donor in good health. Some clones in this sample may be carry-over from other donors' samples.

The V call is TRBV20-1, the J call TRBJ1-1; the TCRdb call, TRBD1, lacks DNA for checking. Germline V CDR1 and CDR2: DFQATT, SNEGSKA (reference sequence). CDR3 length: 14 amino acids. CDR3 loop: CSARDRVGDTEAFF.

The chain has TRBV5-1 and TRBJ2-7; TCRdb's assignment of TRBD2 cannot be checked, as there is no DNA. The germline V gene has CDR1 SGHRS and CDR2 YFSETQ. The CDR3 consists of 13 residues. The CDR3 sequence is CASSLGPSGEQYF.

CDR3: CASSAASASYEQYF. The rearrangement joins TRBV13 to TRBJ2-7; TCRdb returns TRBD2, unconfirmable since there is no DNA. CDR3 size: 14 residues. Germline CDR1 is PRHDT and CDR2 is FYEKMQ (reference sequence). The full variable domain, with the rest looked up from reference TRBV13 and TRBJ2-7, is AAGVIQSPRHLIKEKRETATLKCYPIPRHDTVYWYQQGPGQDPQFLISFYEKMQSDKGSIPDRFSAQQFSDYHSELNMSSLELGDSALYFCASSAASASYEQYFGPGTRLTVT.

This rearrangement joins TRBV6-2 or TRBV6-3 to TRBJ2-3; the TRBD2 assignment by TCRdb is unverifiable without DNA. CDR1 is MNHEY and CDR2 is SVGEGT in the germline V gene. This CDR3 comprises 15 residues. The CDR3 here is CASTRSGPLKNTQYF.

CDR3 loop: CASSWGARGYSNQPQHF. This chain joins TRBV28 and TRBJ1-5. This CDR3 is 17 amino acids long. Germline CDR1 is MDHEN and CDR2 is SYDVKM.

The genes are TRBV21-1 and TRBJ2-5; TCRdb proposes TRBD1, but this gene call is untestable without DNA. TRBV21-1 is a listed pseudogene. This CDR3 contains 17 residues. CDR3: CASSPRLFGTGGETQYF.

CDR3 sequence reads: CASNKGVTGNTIYF. The genes are TRBV12-3 or TRBV12-4 and TRBJ1-3; TCRdb picks TRBD1, but there is no DNA to check that call. CDR3 length: 14 amino acids.

The V call is TRBV2, the J call TRBJ2-4; the D gene TCRdb calls, TRBD2, cannot be checked with no DNA. The CDR3 contains 14 residues. Germline lookup yields CDR1 SNHLY and CDR2 FYNNEI. CDR3 residues: CASSESSGENIQYF.

The CDR3 protein is CASSLLGFREQFF. The J gene is TRBJ2-1, the V gene TRBV28. CDR3 length: 13 residues. In germline, CDR1 is MDHEN, CDR2 SYDVKM.

This chain uses TRBV7-9 with TRBJ2-3. In germline, CDR1 is SEHNR, CDR2 FQNEAQ (reference sequence). There are 12 residues in the CDR3. The CDR3 loop reads CASSLETDTQYF.

The chain recombines TRBV7-8 with TRBJ1-5; absent DNA, TCRdb's TRBD1 call cannot be checked. The CDR3 is made up of 16 amino acids. CDR1 and CDR2 (germline): SGHVS, FQNEAQ. This CDR3 is CASSLAGGYSNQPQHF.

The V and J genes are TRBV4-3 and TRBJ1-1; the TRBD1 assignment by TCRdb is unverifiable without DNA. Per the germline V gene, CDR1 is LGHNA and CDR2 is YSLEER. This CDR3 is 13 amino acids long. Here the CDR3 reads CASSRGLDTEAFF.

This chain connects TRBV27 to TRBJ2-1; TCRdb picks TRBD1, but there is no DNA to check that call. CDR1 is MNHEY, CDR2 SMNVEV, per germline (reference sequence). This CDR3 comprises 14 residues. The CDR3 sequence is CASSLWGGINEQFF.

V usage is TRBV23-1 and J usage is TRBJ2-1. TRBV23-1 carries the ORF label, with uncertain function. The CDR3 totals 16 residues. Here the CDR3 reads CASSQSSIGGDNEQFF.

The chain uses TRBV28 and TRBJ2-3; TCRdb picks TRBD1, but there is no DNA to check that call. The CDR3 is 19 amino acids. Germline CDR1 is MDHEN and CDR2 is SYDVKM. This CDR3 is CASSLPLLSNPDGTDTQYF.

The chain employs TRBV2 and TRBJ2-4. Germline CDR1 reads SNHLY; CDR2 reads FYNNEI. CDR3 size: 15 residues. CDR3: CASSEVYANKNIHYF.

The chain couples TRBV12-3 or TRBV12-4 to TRBJ1-3. The CDR3 extends over 13 amino acids. The CDR3 loop is CASSFFIGNTIYF.

The rearrangement links TRBV20-1 to TRBJ1-2. The V gene's germline CDR1 is DFQATT and CDR2 SNEGSKA (reference sequence). CDR3 length: 14 amino acids. The CDR3 loop reads CSARDSRDLNGYTF.

The V call is TRBV28, the J call TRBJ2-7; the D call of TRBD1 rests on TCRdb alone, since no DNA is present to check it. The CDR3 extends over 16 amino acids. Germline CDR1 and CDR2: MDHEN and SYDVKM. The chain's CDR3 is CASSSFQGGGVYEQYF.

The J gene is TRBJ1-2, the V gene TRBV7-6; the TRBD1 assignment by TCRdb is unverifiable without DNA. The V gene's germline CDR1 is SGHVS and CDR2 FNYEAQ. The CDR3 spans 16 residues. This chain's CDR3 is CASSYRTGELYHGYTF.

The V call is TRBV6-5, the J call TRBJ2-7; TCRdb gives TRBD1 as the D gene, but with no DNA this cannot be confirmed. The CDR3 runs to 16 residues. The V gene's germline CDR1 is MNHEY and CDR2 SVGAGI. The CDR3: CASSSLRQGLPYEQYF.

The chain recombines TRBV6-2 or TRBV6-3 with TRBJ1-5; the D call of TRBD1 rests on TCRdb alone, since no DNA is present to check it. The CDR3 loop spans 15 amino acids. Germline V gene data show CDR1 as MNHEY and CDR2 as SVGEGT. The CDR3 loop is CASSLFRTINQPQHF.